This TCR beta chain was profiled in a study of blood T cells in healthy people across ages. Study results and caveats: More naive CD4+ cells and higher diversity marked long-lived donors relative to aged donors. TCR beta diversity per million T cells fell roughly linearly with age.

The length of the CDR3 is 13 residues. V lost 4 bases to trimming and J lost 9 bases, with 13 bases between them. The V gene's germline CDR1 is LGHNA and CDR2 YSLEER. This clonotype has more than one count but fewer than ten. Its cognate antigen is unknown. A second roughly 7 to 11 cycle PCR used barcoded and J-beta primers. TCRdb recomputed calls from the 5' RACE reads with MiXCR, one row per CDR3 protein. The profile shows about 1.1 million distinct CDR3 sequences, under 40% of them singletons. Input material: blood. This chain uses TRBV4-3 with TRBJ2-1; D possibly corresponds to TRBD2 (5 bases). The clonotype was recovered from a young man in good health. Written as DNA, the CDR3 is TGCGCCAGCAGCCCCCAGTGGGGAGCTGAGCAGTTCTTC. Translating it yields CASSPQWGAEQFF.